This entry describes one T cell receptor beta chain. Its antigen is unknown. The record originates from a study of blood T cells in healthy people across ages. Study-level information: Every two T cells gave about one barcoded beta molecule via template switching. Overall study findings and caveats: Donor CMV status, an unknown factor, possibly confounded changes in expanded clonotypes.

Next came a second PCR, run for about 7 to 12 cycles, which used a sample-barcoded 5' primer along with a J-beta primer mix. TCRdb reprocessed the 5' RACE reads via MiXCR and lists one record per CDR3 protein. The sample lists more than 500,000 distinct CDR3 sequences, about 27% occurring once. CDR3 length: 14 amino acids. With 3 bases removed from V and 4 bases from J, the gap between germline ends came to 12 bases. Germline lookup yields CDR1 SGHTA and CDR2 FQGNSA. The authors drew about 10 milliliters of peripheral blood from each donor. The study isolated at least 6 million PBMCs from each sample. The same data also contributed to another study, on T cells of mothers and their children.

V and J are TRBV7-2 and TRBJ2-5; D is perhaps TRBD1 (5 bases). This sequence was found in a boy aged 2 to 10 in good health. Sequencing was done on a sample of blood. The CDR3 sequence is CASSLSRASETQYF. CDR3 DNA sequence: TGTGCCAGCAGCTTGAGCAGGGCTTCAGAGACCCAGTACTTC.